This T cell receptor (beta chain) is from a study of vaccination and CD4 T cells after COVID-19. Across the study: The convalescents, six males and four females, included two who were Hispanic. Post-COVID specimens were obtained a median about 97 days after diagnosis (range 35 to 161). Whole-study findings and limits: Convalescent patient numbers were relatively low, with no early post-infection timepoints.

The CDR3 has 15 amino acids. The V and J ends lost 5 bases and 3 bases, in that order; junction bases with no gene match: 7. Germline V lookup: CDR1 DFQATT, CDR2 SNEGSKA (reference sequence). Sequenced with the Oncomine TCR Beta short-read assay was DNA taken from cultured CD4+ T cells. The template was genomic DNA from cultured CD4+ T cells. TCRdb recomputed calls from the PCR reads with MiXCR, one row per CDR3 protein. The profile covers 11,000 or so distinct CDR3 sequences, with almost 30% appearing a single time and more than 10% taken by the ten largest. In its sample, this clonotype was seen a few times. The antigen is undetermined. Stated treatment: roughly ten-day PBMC culture with coronavirus spike peptide pools or control peptides (ViraFEST assay). It was before the COVID-19 pandemic (2011-2018) that the unexposed donor's CD4+ T cells were collected.

The rearrangement joins TRBV20-1 to TRBJ2-2, with 9 bases lining up with TRBD1. The material sequenced was CD4+ T cells from blood, cultured in vitro. The source of this sequence is a human donor in good health. The CDR3 DNA follows: TGCAGTGCTTCACAGACAGGGGGATACACCGGGGAGCTGTTTTTT. Translation gives CSASQTGGYTGELFF.